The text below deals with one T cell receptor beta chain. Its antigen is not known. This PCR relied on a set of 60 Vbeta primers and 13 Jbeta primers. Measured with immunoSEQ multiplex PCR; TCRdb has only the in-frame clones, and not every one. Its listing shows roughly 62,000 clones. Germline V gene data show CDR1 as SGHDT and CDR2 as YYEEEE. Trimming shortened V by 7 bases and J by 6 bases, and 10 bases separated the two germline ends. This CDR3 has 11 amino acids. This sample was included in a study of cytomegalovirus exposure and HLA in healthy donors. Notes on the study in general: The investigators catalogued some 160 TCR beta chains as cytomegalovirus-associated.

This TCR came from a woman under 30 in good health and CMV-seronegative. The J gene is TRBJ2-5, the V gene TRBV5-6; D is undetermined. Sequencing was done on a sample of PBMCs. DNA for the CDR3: TGTGCCAGCGGGCAGTGGAAGACCCAGTACTTC. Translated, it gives CASGQWKTQYF.